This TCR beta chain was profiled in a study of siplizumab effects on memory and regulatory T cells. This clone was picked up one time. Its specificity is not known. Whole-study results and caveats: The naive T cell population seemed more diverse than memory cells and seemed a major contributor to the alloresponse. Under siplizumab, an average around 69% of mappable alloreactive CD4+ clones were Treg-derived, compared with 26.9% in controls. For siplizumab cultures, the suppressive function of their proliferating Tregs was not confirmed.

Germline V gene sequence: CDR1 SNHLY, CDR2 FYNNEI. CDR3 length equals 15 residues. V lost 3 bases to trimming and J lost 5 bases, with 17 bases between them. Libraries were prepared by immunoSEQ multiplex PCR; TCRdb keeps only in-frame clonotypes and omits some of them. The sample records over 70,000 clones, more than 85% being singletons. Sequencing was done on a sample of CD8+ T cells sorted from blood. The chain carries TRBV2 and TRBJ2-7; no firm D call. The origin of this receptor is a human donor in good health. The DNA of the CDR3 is TGTGCCAGCAGTGATGAAAGCCATTTCTATGACGAGCAGTACTTC. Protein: CASSDESHFYDEQYF.